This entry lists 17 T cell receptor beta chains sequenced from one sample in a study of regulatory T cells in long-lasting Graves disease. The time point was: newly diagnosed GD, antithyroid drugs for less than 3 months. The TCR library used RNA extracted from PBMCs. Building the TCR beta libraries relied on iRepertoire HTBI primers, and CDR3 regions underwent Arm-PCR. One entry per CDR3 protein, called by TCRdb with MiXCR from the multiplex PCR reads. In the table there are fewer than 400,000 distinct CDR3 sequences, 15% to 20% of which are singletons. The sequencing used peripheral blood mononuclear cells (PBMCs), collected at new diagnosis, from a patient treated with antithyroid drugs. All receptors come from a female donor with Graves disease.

CDR3 residues: CASSQEGGVETQYF. The CDR3 coding sequence is TGTGCCAGCAGTCAAGAGGGGGGAGTGGAGACCCAGTACTTC. This sequence joins TRBV2 and TRBJ2-5, with D possibly being TRBD1 or TRBD2 (6 bases each). The CDR3 runs to 14 residues. V was clipped by 5 bases and J by 5 bases, with 15 bases between them. Germline lookup yields CDR1 SNHLY and CDR2 FYNNEI.

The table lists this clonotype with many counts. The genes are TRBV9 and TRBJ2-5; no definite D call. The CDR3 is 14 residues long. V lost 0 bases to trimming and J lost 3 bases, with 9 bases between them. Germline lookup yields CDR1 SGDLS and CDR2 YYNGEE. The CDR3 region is CASSVGGTKETQYF. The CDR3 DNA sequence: TGTGCCAGCAGCGTAGGTGGAACTAAAGAGACCCAGTACTTC.

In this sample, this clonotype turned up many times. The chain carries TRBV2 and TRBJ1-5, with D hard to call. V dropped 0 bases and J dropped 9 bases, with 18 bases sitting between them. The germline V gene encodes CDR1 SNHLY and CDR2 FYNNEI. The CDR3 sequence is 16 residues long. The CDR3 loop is CASSEAAEGVLWPQHF. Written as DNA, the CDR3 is TGTGCCAGCAGTGAAGCCGCGGAGGGAGTATTGTGGCCCCAGCATTTT.

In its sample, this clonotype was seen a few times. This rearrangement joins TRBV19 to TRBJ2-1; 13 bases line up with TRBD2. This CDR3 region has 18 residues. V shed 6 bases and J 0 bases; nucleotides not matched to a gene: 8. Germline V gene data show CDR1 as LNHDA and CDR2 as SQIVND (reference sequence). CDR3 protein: CASSSGTSGIGSYNEQFF. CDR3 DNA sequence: TGTGCCAGTAGCTCCGGGACTAGCGGGATCGGCTCCTACAATGAGCAGTTCTTC. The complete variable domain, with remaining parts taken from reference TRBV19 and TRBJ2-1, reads DGGITQSPKYLFRKEGQNVTLSCEQNLNHDAMYWYRQDPGQGLRLIYYSQIVNDFQKGDIAEGYSVSREKKESFPLTVTSAQKNPTAFYLCASSSGTSGIGSYNEQFFGPGTRLTVL.

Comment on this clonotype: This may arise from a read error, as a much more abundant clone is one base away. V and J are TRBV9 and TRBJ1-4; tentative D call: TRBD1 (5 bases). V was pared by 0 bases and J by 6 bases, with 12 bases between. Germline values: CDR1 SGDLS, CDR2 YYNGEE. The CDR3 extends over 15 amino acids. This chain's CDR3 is CASSVGGELDEKLFF. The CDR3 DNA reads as TGTGCCAGCAGCGTAGGAGGGGAGCTTGATGAAAAACTGTTTTTT. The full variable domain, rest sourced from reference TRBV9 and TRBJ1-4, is DSGVTQTPKHLITATGQRVTLRCSPRSGDLSVYWYQQSLDQGLQFLIQYYNGEERAKGNILERFSAQQFPDLHSELNLSSLELGDSALYFCASSVGGELDEKLFFGSGTQLSVL.

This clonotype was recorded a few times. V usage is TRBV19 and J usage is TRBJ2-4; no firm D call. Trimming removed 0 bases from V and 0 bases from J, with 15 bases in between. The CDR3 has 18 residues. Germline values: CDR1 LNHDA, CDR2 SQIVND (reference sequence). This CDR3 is CASSIERVDILAKNIQYF. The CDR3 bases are TGTGCCAGTAGTATAGAAAGGGTCGACATACTAGCCAAAAACATTCAGTACTTC.

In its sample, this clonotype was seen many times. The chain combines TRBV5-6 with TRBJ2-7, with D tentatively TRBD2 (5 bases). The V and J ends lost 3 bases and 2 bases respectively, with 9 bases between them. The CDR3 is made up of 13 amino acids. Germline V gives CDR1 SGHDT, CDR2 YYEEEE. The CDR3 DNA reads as TGTGCCAGCAGCTCGGACTGGACCTACGAGCAGTACTTC. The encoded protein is CASSSDWTYEQYF. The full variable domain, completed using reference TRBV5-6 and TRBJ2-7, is DAGVTQSPTHLIKTRGQQVTLRCSPKSGHDTVSWYQQALGQGPQFIFQYYEEEERQRGNFPDRFSGHQFPNYSSELNVNALLLGDSALYLCASSSDWTYEQYFGPGTRLTVT.

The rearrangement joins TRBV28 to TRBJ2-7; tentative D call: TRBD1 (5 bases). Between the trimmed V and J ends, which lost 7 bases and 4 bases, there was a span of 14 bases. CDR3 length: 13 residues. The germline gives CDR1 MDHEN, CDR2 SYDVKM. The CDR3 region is CASTRNSGYEQYF. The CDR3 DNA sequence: TGTGCCAGCACCAGGAATTCAGGGTACGAGCAGTACTTC.

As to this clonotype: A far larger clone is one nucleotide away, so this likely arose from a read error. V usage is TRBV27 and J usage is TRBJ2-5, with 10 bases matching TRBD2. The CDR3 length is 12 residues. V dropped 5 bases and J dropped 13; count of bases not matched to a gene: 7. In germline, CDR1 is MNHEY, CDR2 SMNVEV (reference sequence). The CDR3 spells CASSPSGRGLYF. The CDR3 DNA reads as TGTGCCAGCAGTCCAAGCGGGAGGGGTCTGTACTTC.

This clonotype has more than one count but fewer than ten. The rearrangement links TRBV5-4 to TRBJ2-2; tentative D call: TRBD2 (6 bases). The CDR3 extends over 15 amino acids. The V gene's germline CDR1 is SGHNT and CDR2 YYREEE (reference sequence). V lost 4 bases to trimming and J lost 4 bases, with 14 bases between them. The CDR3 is CASSTSGRFTGELFF. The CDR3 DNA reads TGTGCCAGCAGCACAAGCGGGCGTTTCACCGGGGAGCTGTTTTTT.

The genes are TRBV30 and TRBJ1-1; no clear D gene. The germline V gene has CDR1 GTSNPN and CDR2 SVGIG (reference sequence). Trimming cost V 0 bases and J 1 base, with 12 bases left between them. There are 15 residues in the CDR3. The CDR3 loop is CAWSVAGWGNTEAFF. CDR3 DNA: TGTGCCTGGAGTGTAGCCGGGTGGGGGAACACTGAAGCTTTCTTT.

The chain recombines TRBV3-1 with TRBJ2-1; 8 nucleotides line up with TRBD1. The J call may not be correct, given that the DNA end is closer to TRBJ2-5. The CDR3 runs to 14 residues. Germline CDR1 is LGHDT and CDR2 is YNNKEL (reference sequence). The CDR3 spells CASSYTGGKGAQYF. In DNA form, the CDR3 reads TGTGCCAGCAGCTATACAGGGGGAAAAGGGGCCCAGTACTTC.

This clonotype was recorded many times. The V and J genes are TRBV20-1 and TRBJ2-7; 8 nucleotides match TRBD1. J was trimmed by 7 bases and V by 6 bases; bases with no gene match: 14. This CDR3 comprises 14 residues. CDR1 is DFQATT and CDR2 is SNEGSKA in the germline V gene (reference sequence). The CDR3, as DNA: TGCAGTGCGCCCCTGGGACAGGTCGTCTGGGAGCAGTACTTC. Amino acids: CSAPLGQVVWEQYF.

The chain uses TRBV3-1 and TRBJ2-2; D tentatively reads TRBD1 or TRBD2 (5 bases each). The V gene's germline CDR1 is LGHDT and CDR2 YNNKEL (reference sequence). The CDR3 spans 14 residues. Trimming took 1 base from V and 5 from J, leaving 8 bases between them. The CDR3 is CASSQGGGTGELFF. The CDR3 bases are TGTGCCAGCAGCCAAGGTGGGGGAACCGGGGAGCTGTTTTTT.

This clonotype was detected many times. CDR3 bases: TGTGCCAGCAGGGACTACGGACAAGACTACGAGCAGTACTTC. Amino acid sequence: CASRDYGQDYEQYF. This chain links TRBV28 with TRBJ2-7; tentatively, D is TRBD2 (6 bases). Germline CDR1 is MDHEN and CDR2 is SYDVKM. V shed 6 bases and J shed 3 bases, with 15 bases lying between them. There are 14 residues in the CDR3.

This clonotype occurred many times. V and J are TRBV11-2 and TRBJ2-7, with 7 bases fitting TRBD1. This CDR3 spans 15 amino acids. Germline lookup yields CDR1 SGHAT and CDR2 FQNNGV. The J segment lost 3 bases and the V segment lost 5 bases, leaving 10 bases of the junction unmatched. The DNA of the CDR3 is TGTGCCAGCAGCCCCGGACAGGCCTCATACTACGAGCAGTACTTC. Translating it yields CASSPGQASYYEQYF.

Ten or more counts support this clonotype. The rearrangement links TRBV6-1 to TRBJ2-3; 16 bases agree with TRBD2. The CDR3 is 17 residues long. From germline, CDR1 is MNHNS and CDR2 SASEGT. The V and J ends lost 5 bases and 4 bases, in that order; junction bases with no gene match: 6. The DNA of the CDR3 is TGTGCCAGCAGTATGGGGACTAGCGGGAGGGGCCCAGATACGCAGTATTTT. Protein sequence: CASSMGTSGRGPDTQYF.